The 29 T cell receptor beta chains in this list originate from one sample, sequenced in a study of shared clonotypes between healthy human individuals. Using immunoSEQ multiplex PCR, the repertoire was profiled, and TCRdb retains in-frame clones only, with some absent. The table includes about 2 million clones, 95% detected once. The sample comprised naive CD4+ T cells sorted from blood. Subset here: CD45RA+ positively selected. Receptor source: a man aged 18-30 years in good health.

The rearrangement links TRBV30 to TRBJ2-2; no clear D gene. CDR1 and CDR2 from the germline V gene are GTSNPN and SVGIG (reference sequence). The germline V and J ends were trimmed by 2 bases and 7 bases, with 8 bases remaining between them. The CDR3 length is 12 residues. The CDR3 is CAWSHTHGELFF. CDR3 nucleotides: TGTGCCTGGAGTCATACTCACGGGGAGCTGTTTTTT.

This chain uses TRBV6-5 with TRBJ1-4; TRBD1 matches at 8 bases. This CDR3 region has 15 residues. Unmatched junction bases numbered 5, after V lost 0 bases and J lost 8 bases. Germline-derived CDR1 and CDR2 are MNHEY and SVGAGI. For the CDR3, the DNA is TGTGCCAGCAGTTACTCTGGGACAGGTCCGGAAAAACTGTTTTTT. This sequence encodes CASSYSGTGPEKLFF.

The chain recombines TRBV10-3 with TRBJ2-1; D is unclear. V was clipped by 6 bases and J by 6 bases, with 18 bases between them. The CDR3 consists of 15 residues. CDR1 is ENHRY, CDR2 SYGVKD, per germline. This CDR3 is CAISGYEKGPNEQFF. The CDR3 DNA reads as TGTGCCATCAGCGGCTATGAGAAGGGCCCCAATGAGCAGTTCTTC.

V gene TRBV30 combines with J gene TRBJ2-2; maybe TRBD2 (5 bases). V was trimmed by 3 bases and J by 3 bases, leaving 14 bases between them. Germline CDR1 GTSNPN, CDR2 SVGIG (reference sequence). CDR3 length equals 15 residues. CDR3 DNA: TGTGCCTGGAGCTTGAGGGTTAAGGACACCGGGGAGCTGTTTTTT. The encoded protein is CAWSLRVKDTGELFF.

The chain carries TRBV7-3 and TRBJ2-5; no clear D gene. Trimming stripped 0 bases from V and 5 bases from J, with 13 bases between. This CDR3 spans 15 amino acids. Germline loops: CDR1 SGHTA, CDR2 FQGTGA. CDR3 DNA sequence: TGTGCCAGCAGCTTAACGTCCTTTCCCGCGGAGACCCAGTACTTC. The encoded protein is CASSLTSFPAETQYF.

Concerning this clone: Within the sample, other DNA sequences also encode this same CDR3. The V and J genes are TRBV18 and TRBJ2-5; 12 bases align to TRBD2. Trimming cost V 6 bases and J 4 bases; bases outside gene matches: 6. Looked up from germline, CDR1 is KGHSH and CDR2 is LQKENI. The CDR3 covers 15 residues. The CDR3 loop reads CASSPPGLAGETQYF. CDR3 DNA sequence: TGTGCCAGCTCTCCTCCGGGACTAGCGGGAGAGACCCAGTACTTC.

CDR3 residues: CASSSGTGAEKLFF. The DNA of the CDR3 is TGTGCCAGCAGTTCCGGGACAGGCGCTGAAAAACTGTTTTTT. V is TRBV2 and J is TRBJ1-4; 8 bases line up with TRBD1. Germline assignment: CDR1 SNHLY and CDR2 FYNNEI. The J segment lost 7 bases and the V segment lost 5 bases, leaving 6 bases of the junction unmatched. This CDR3 is 14 amino acids long. The full variable domain, in which reference TRBV2 and TRBJ1-4 provide the parts outside the CDR3, is EPEVTQTPSHQVTQMGQEVILRCVPISNHLYFYWYRQILGQKVEFLVSFYNNEISEKSEIFDDQFSVERPDGSNFTLKIRSTKLEDSAMYFCASSSGTGAEKLFFGSGTQLSVL.

V is TRBV4-1 and J is TRBJ2-1; D is uncertain. Germline V gene lookup returns CDR1 MGHRA and CDR2 YSYEKL. Between the trimmed V and J ends, which lost 1 base and 0 bases, there was a span of 7 bases. The CDR3 has 15 residues. CDR3 region: CASSQGLSSYNEQFF. CDR3 bases: TGCGCCAGCAGCCAAGGCCTAAGCTCCTACAATGAGCAGTTCTTC.

V is TRBV28 and J is TRBJ2-3; no clear D gene. Deletions cut 2 bases from V and 7 bases from J, with 4 bases between. The CDR3 is 11 amino acids. Germline V CDR1 and CDR2: MDHEN, SYDVKM. DNA of the CDR3: TGTGCCAGCAGTTTAGATCATACGCAGTATTTT. Translated: CASSLDHTQYF.

The chain links TRBV30 to TRBJ1-1; 8 bases align to TRBD1. Germline V gene data show CDR1 as GTSNPN and CDR2 as SVGIG (reference sequence). This CDR3 is built from 15 residues. The trim removed 5 bases at V and 5 bases at J, leaving 13 bases unmatched. DNA for the CDR3: TGTGCCTGGCATCGGACAGGGCTCGAGGTAACTGAAGCTTTCTTT. Translating it yields CAWHRTGLEVTEAFF.

The chain recombines TRBV6-1 with TRBJ2-7, with 8 positions matching TRBD1. The germline CDR1 and CDR2 sequences are MNHNS and SASEGT. The CDR3 length is 14 residues. V gave up 6 bases and J gave up 0 bases; unmatched junction bases: 4. This chain's CDR3 is CASSQGAYSYEQYF. In DNA form, the CDR3 reads TGTGCCAGCAGCCAGGGGGCGTACTCCTACGAGCAGTACTTC.

The count of this clone is one. In nucleotides, the CDR3 is TGCGCCAGCAGGAGGGACAGCTTCACAGATACGCAGTATTTT. Translation: CASRRDSFTDTQYF. This sequence joins TRBV5-1 and TRBJ2-3, with 7 bases identical to TRBD1. CDR3 length: 14 amino acids. After removal of 5 bases from V and 2 bases from J, the junction contained 5 bases not matched to a gene. Germline-derived CDR1 and CDR2 are SGHRS and YFSETQ.

For this clone: The same CDR3 arises from other DNA sequences in this sample as well. The chain carries TRBV5-6 and TRBJ1-5; D possibly corresponds to TRBD1 (5 bases). Germline V CDR1 and CDR2: SGHDT, YYEEEE. This CDR3 is 14 amino acids long. The V end was cut by 0 bases, the J end by 1 base, with 5 bases between. The CDR3: CASSLGQSNQPQHF. Here the CDR3 DNA reads TGTGCCAGCAGCTTGGGACAGAGCAATCAGCCCCAGCATTTT.

The CDR3 protein is CASSIRRQEEQYF. CDR3 in DNA: TGTGCCAGTAGTATTCGTCGACAGGAAGAGCAGTACTTC. The chain employs TRBV19 and TRBJ2-7; maybe TRBD1 (6 bases). Trimming pared 3 bases from V and 7 bases from J, leaving 13 bases between. Germline loops: CDR1 LNHDA, CDR2 SQIVND (reference sequence). CDR3 size: 13 residues. The full variable domain, its missing parts supplied by reference TRBV19 and TRBJ2-7, is DGGITQSPKYLFRKEGQNVTLSCEQNLNHDAMYWYRQDPGQGLRLIYYSQIVNDFQKGDIAEGYSVSREKKESFPLTVTSAQKNPTAFYLCASSIRRQEEQYFGPGTRLTVT.

The J gene is TRBJ2-1, the V gene TRBV7-3; 7 bases align to TRBD1. Per germline, CDR1 SGHTA and CDR2 FQGTGA. The J segment lost 7 bases and the V segment lost 4 bases, leaving 13 bases of the junction unmatched. The CDR3 runs 16 residues. In DNA form, the CDR3 reads TGTGCCAGCAGCTCCGCTCCGGGACAGTATAGAAATGAGCAGTTCTTC. Residues: CASSSAPGQYRNEQFF.

This chain uses TRBV19 with TRBJ1-2, with 10 bases matching TRBD1. The length of the CDR3 is 14 residues. With 9 bases clipped from V and 8 bases from J, the junction kept 12 bases outside the gene matches. In germline, CDR1 is LNHDA, CDR2 SQIVND (reference sequence). CDR3 amino acids: CASLPRQGADGYTF. The CDR3 DNA sequence: TGTGCCAGCCTCCCTAGACAGGGGGCTGACGGCTACACCTTC. Full variable domain (remainder filled in from reference TRBV19 and TRBJ1-2): DGGITQSPKYLFRKEGQNVTLSCEQNLNHDAMYWYRQDPGQGLRLIYYSQIVNDFQKGDIAEGYSVSREKKESFPLTVTSAQKNPTAFYLCASLPRQGADGYTFGSGTRLTVV.

This chain uses TRBV6-1 with TRBJ2-7; D may be TRBD2 (6 bases). Germline values: CDR1 MNHNS, CDR2 SASEGT. With 3 bases removed from V and 1 base from J, the gap between germline ends came to 13 bases. CDR3 length: 15 amino acids. CDR3 amino acids: CASSEGLLASYEQYF. In DNA, the CDR3 is TGTGCCAGCAGTGAGGGACTCCTAGCGTCCTACGAGCAGTACTTC.

The CDR3 region is CASSYSGAGNNYGYTF. The CDR3 bases are TGTGCCAGCAGTTACTCCGGGGCAGGGAATAACTATGGCTACACCTTC. J is TRBJ1-2 and V is TRBV6-6, with TRBD1 as a possible D gene (5 bases). Trimming shortened V by 0 bases and J by 1 base, and 12 bases separated the two germline ends. CDR3 length: 16 amino acids. CDR1 is MNHNY, CDR2 SVGAGI, per germline (reference sequence).

This clone was counted once. The chain has TRBV6-1 and TRBJ2-2, with a possible D match to TRBD1 (7 bases). The germline V gene has CDR1 MNHNS and CDR2 SASEGT. Trimming shortened V by 4 bases and J by 6 bases, and 12 bases separated the two germline ends. The CDR3 spans 14 residues. DNA of the CDR3: TGTGCCAGCAGTGGACAGGGAGGCCCCGGGGAGCTGTTTTTT. It translates to CASSGQGGPGELFF.

The chain has TRBV5-1 and TRBJ2-7; the D is unclear. The CDR3 length is 13 residues. The germline gives CDR1 SGHRS, CDR2 YFSETQ. The V gene lost 1 base and the J gene lost 5 bases, with 10 bases spanning the gap. DNA for the CDR3: TGCGCCAGCAGCTTGTCAGGTTATGACGAGCAGTACTTC. It specifies CASSLSGYDEQYF.

This sequence joins TRBV29-1 and TRBJ1-2; no firm D call. V was clipped by 3 bases and J by 1 base, with 12 bases between them. Germline CDR1 reads SQVTM; CDR2 reads ANQGSEA. CDR3 length: 14 amino acids. The CDR3 loop reads CSVERWEHNYGYTF. CDR3 bases: TGCAGCGTTGAGCGATGGGAACATAACTATGGCTACACCTTC.

V and J are TRBV18 and TRBJ1-5; no definite D call. Germline V gives CDR1 KGHSH, CDR2 LQKENI. With 6 bases removed from V and 0 bases from J, the gap between germline ends came to 9 bases. The CDR3 contains 14 residues. CDR3 residues: CASSQDNSNQPQHF. CDR3 nucleotides: TGTGCCAGCTCTCAAGACAATAGCAATCAGCCCCAGCATTTT.

The chain has TRBV7-9 and TRBJ2-3, with D uncertain. In germline, CDR1 is SEHNR, CDR2 FQNEAQ (reference sequence). CDR3 size: 16 residues. The ends were cut back, 1 base at V and 3 bases at J, with 14 bases in the middle. The CDR3 coding sequence is TGTGCCAGCAGCTTAGGTCCGGCTGGTGATACAGATACGCAGTATTTT. This sequence encodes CASSLGPAGDTDTQYF. Complete variable domain (other parts from reference TRBV7-9 and TRBJ2-3): DTGVSQNPRHKITKRGQNVTFRCDPISEHNRLYWYRQTLGQGPEFLTYFQNEAQLEKSRLLSDRFSAERPKGSFSTLEIQRTEQGDSAMYLCASSLGPAGDTDTQYFGPGTRLTVL.

This sequence joins TRBV30 and TRBJ1-4; D is possibly TRBD1 (5 bases). The CDR3 spans 14 residues. Germline loops: CDR1 GTSNPN, CDR2 SVGIG (reference sequence). V was trimmed by 0 bases and J by 5 bases, leaving 10 bases between them. The chain's CDR3 is CAWSVLWGNEKLFF. The CDR3 DNA reads TGTGCCTGGAGTGTACTTTGGGGGAATGAAAAACTGTTTTTT.

This chain links TRBV5-1 with TRBJ2-3; 13 bases are shared with TRBD2. Germline loops: CDR1 SGHRS, CDR2 YFSETQ. V dropped 4 bases and J dropped 3; count of bases not matched to a gene: 5. This CDR3 spans 16 amino acids. CDR3 sequence: CASSRGTSGKTDTQYF. CDR3 bases: TGCGCCAGCAGCCGGGGGACTAGCGGGAAAACAGATACGCAGTATTTT.

The chain uses TRBV27 and TRBJ1-1; the D is unclear. The CDR3 is 16 amino acids. The V gene's germline CDR1 is MNHEY and CDR2 SMNVEV (reference sequence). V lost 5 bases to trimming and J lost 5 bases, with 21 bases between them. The CDR3: CASSPRRWAFGTEAFF. CDR3 nucleotide sequence: TGTGCCAGCAGTCCTAGACGGTGGGCGTTCGGGACTGAAGCTTTCTTT.

The chain carries TRBV5-1 and TRBJ2-5; unclear D gene. Germline CDR1 reads SGHRS; CDR2 reads YFSETQ. V was shortened by 1 base and J by 2 bases, with 6 bases between the two germline ends. The length of the CDR3 is 13 residues. For the CDR3, the DNA is TGCGCCAGCAGCTTGCCGGCTCAAGAGACCCAGTACTTC. Its protein product is CASSLPAQETQYF.

This rearrangement joins TRBV18 to TRBJ2-3; D possibly uses TRBD1 or TRBD2 (5 bases each). V was clipped by 4 bases and J by 2 bases, with 13 bases between them. Per the germline V gene, CDR1 is KGHSH and CDR2 is LQKENI. The CDR3 is made up of 15 amino acids. In DNA, the CDR3 is TGTGCCAGCTCACGGGACGGCGGTCTCACAGATACGCAGTATTTT. Protein sequence: CASSRDGGLTDTQYF.

This rearrangement joins TRBV6-1 to TRBJ1-2; D is unclear. V shed 7 bases and J shed 1 base, with 13 bases lying between them. The CDR3 is 14 amino acids. Germline assignment: CDR1 MNHNS and CDR2 SASEGT. CDR3 sequence reads: CASKYATDNYGYTF. The CDR3, as DNA: TGTGCCAGCAAATACGCCACCGATAACTATGGCTACACCTTC.